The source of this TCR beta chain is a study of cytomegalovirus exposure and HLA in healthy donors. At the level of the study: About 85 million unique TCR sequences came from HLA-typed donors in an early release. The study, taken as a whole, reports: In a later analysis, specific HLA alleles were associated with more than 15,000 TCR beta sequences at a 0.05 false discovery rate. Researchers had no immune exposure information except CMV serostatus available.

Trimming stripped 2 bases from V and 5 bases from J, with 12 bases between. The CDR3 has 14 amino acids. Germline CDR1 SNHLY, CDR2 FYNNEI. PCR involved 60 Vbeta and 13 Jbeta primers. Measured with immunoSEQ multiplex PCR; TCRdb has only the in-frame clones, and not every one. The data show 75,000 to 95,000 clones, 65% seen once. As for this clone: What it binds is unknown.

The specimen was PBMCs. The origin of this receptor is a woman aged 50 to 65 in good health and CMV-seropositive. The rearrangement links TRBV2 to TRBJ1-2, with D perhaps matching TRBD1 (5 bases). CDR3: CASSEFRERYGYTF. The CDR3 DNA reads TGTGCCAGCAGTGAATTCAGGGAACGTTATGGCTACACCTTC.